A single sample gave rise to the 15 T cell receptor beta chains below, sequenced in a study of blood T cells in healthy people across ages (dated by TCRdb to about 2015). The method behind the library was 5' RACE. Sequencing relied on an Illumina HiSeq 2500. A second roughly 7 to 11 cycle PCR used a sample-barcoded 5' primer and a J-beta primer mix. TCRdb reprocessing: public reads trimmed at Q25 with fastp, clones called with MiXCR, in-frame beta chains kept. Under each unique CDR3 protein, matching rows form one entry showing the most common genes and DNA. Present in this sample are about 730,000 distinct CDR3 sequences, approximately 39% of which were seen just once. Of the sample, around a fifth falls within the top ten clones. Sequenced sample: blood. Source of these receptors: a woman in her fifties or sixties in good health.

The genes are TRBV5-1 and TRBJ2-7; perhaps TRBD2 as D (5 bases). This CDR3 has 14 amino acids. V was trimmed by 4 bases and J by 0 bases, leaving 11 bases between them. CDR1 and CDR2 (germline): SGHRS, YFSETQ. The CDR3 reads CASSIPGSSYEQYF. In DNA form, the CDR3 reads TGCGCCAGCAGCATTCCGGGAAGCTCCTACGAGCAGTACTTC.

Regarding this clonotype: Since a much larger clone is just one base distant, this may be a read error. This sequence joins TRBV5-1 and TRBJ2-5, with D uncertain. CDR3 length: 13 amino acids. In germline, CDR1 is SGHRS, CDR2 YFSETQ. Written as DNA, the CDR3 is TGCGCCAGCAGAAAGGGCCTCCAAGAGACCCGGTACTTC. Translated: CASRKGLQETRYF.

The chain recombines TRBV27 with TRBJ2-7, with D perhaps TRBD1 (5 bases). Per the germline V gene, CDR1 is MNHEY and CDR2 is SMNVEV (reference sequence). The V end was cut by 5 bases, the J end by 2 bases, with 13 bases between. The length of the CDR3 is 14 residues. The CDR3 bases are TGTGCCAGCAGTCCCCAGAAACAGGCCTACGAGCAGTACTTC. Amino acid sequence: CASSPQKQAYEQYF.

This clonotype was recorded many times. The chain links TRBV6-1 to TRBJ2-3; no clear D gene. This CDR3 has 13 residues. CDR1 and CDR2 (germline): MNHNS, SASEGT. Deletions cut 4 bases from V and 4 bases from J, with 9 bases between. The CDR3 DNA follows: TGTGCCAGCAGTGTTCGACACCCAGATACGCAGTATTTT. Its protein product is CASSVRHPDTQYF.

Ten or more counts support this clonotype. V and J are TRBV7-2 and TRBJ1-2; D possibly corresponds to TRBD1 (5 bases). Germline CDR1 and CDR2: SGHTA and FQGNSA. The CDR3 runs to 17 residues. V was shortened by 5 bases and J by 1 base, with 20 bases between the two germline ends. The CDR3 bases are TGTGCCAGCAGCCCGGACCAGTCCAGGGTTATTAACTATGGCTACACCTTC. Encoded protein: CASSPDQSRVINYGYTF. The whole variable domain, filled in from reference TRBV7-2 and TRBJ1-2, reads GAGVSQSPSNKVTEKGKDVELRCDPISGHTALYWYRQSLGQGLEFLIYFQGNSAPDKSGLPSDRFSAERTGGSVSTLTIQRTQQEDSAVYLCASSPDQSRVINYGYTFGSGTRLTVV.

The rearrangement uses TRBV5-6 and TRBJ2-7; tentatively, D is TRBD2 (5 bases). Trimming removed 0 bases at V and 6 bases at J, with 19 bases between. Looked up from germline, CDR1 is SGHDT and CDR2 is YYEEEE. The CDR3 is made up of 16 amino acids. The CDR3 sequence: CASSLASDWDLGEQYF. CDR3 DNA: TGTGCCAGCAGCTTGGCCTCGGACTGGGATCTGGGCGAGCAGTACTTC.

This clonotype appeared a single time. This chain links TRBV15 with TRBJ1-1, with D maybe TRBD1 (5 bases). Germline loops: CDR1 LNHNV, CDR2 YYDKDF (reference sequence). The CDR3 spans 15 residues. The germline V and J ends were trimmed by 1 base and 5 bases, with 14 bases remaining between them. The CDR3 DNA reads TGTGCCACCAGCAGAGTTGAAGCAGGGAAAACTGAAGCTTTCTTT. Encoded protein: CATSRVEAGKTEAFF.

The sample holds a few counts of this clonotype. V usage is TRBV2 and J usage is TRBJ2-7; TRBD1 agrees at 10 bases. V dropped 1 base and J dropped 0; count of bases not matched to a gene: 6. The CDR3 extends over 17 amino acids. Germline-derived CDR1 and CDR2 are SNHLY and FYNNEI. CDR3 sequence (DNA): TGTGCCAGCAGTGAAGGGGACAGGGGTGAGTTCTCCTACGAGCAGTACTTC. Residues: CASSEGDRGEFSYEQYF.

The chain uses TRBV29-1 and TRBJ2-1; D not resolved. CDR3 length: 14 amino acids. Germline CDR1 is SQVTM and CDR2 is ANQGSEA. V was cut by 3 bases and J by 1 base, with 10 bases left in between. CDR3 DNA sequence: TGCAGCGTTGAGGTCACGCGATCCTACAATGAGCAGTTCTTC. Translating it yields CSVEVTRSYNEQFF.

The rearrangement links TRBV7-9 to TRBJ2-3; 9 bases align to TRBD2. Germline V gene data show CDR1 as SEHNR and CDR2 as FQNEAQ (reference sequence). This CDR3 region has 19 residues. Unmatched junction bases numbered 17, after V lost 7 bases and J lost 0 bases. CDR3 amino acids: CASKLFLTSGATSTDTQYF. CDR3 bases: TGTGCCAGCAAGCTATTCTTGACTAGCGGTGCGACTAGCACAGATACGCAGTATTTT. Supplemented by reference TRBV7-9 and TRBJ2-3, the full variable domain reads DTGVSQNPRHKITKRGQNVTFRCDPISEHNRLYWYRQTLGQGPEFLTYFQNEAQLEKSRLLSDRFSAERPKGSFSTLEIQRTEQGDSAMYLCASKLFLTSGATSTDTQYFGPGTRLTVL.

This clonotype was counted between two and nine times. The chain employs TRBV6-6 and TRBJ1-2; D not resolved. V was cut by 6 bases and J by 2 bases, with 22 bases left in between. The V gene's germline CDR1 is MNHNY and CDR2 SVGAGI (reference sequence). This CDR3 region has 17 residues. CDR3 region: CASSPRTSKPLNYGYTF. The CDR3 region has the DNA TGTGCCAGCAGCCCTCGGACTAGTAAACCCCTAAACTATGGCTACACCTTC.

This chain joins TRBV9 and TRBJ2-1; possibly TRBD2 for D (7 bases). V was shortened by 0 bases and J by 10 bases, with 20 bases between the two germline ends. Germline CDR1 reads SGDLS; CDR2 reads YYNGEE. This CDR3 contains 16 residues. The CDR3 region has the DNA TGTGCCAGCAGCGTAGAAGGGGGGGAGGGTAGGGTGGAGCAGTTCTTC. It specifies CASSVEGGEGRVEQFF.

The table lists this clonotype with many counts. The genes are TRBV2 and TRBJ2-5, with 9 nucleotides matching TRBD1. CDR1 is SNHLY and CDR2 is FYNNEI in the germline V gene. CDR3 length: 13 residues. The trim removed 7 bases at V and 4 bases at J, leaving 4 bases unmatched. The CDR3 nucleotides are TGTGCCAGCACGACAGGGGGAGTAGAGACCCAGTACTTC. Its protein is CASTTGGVETQYF.

The chain couples TRBV11-1 to TRBJ2-7, with 9 bases aligning to TRBD2. Germline V lookup: CDR1 SGHAT, CDR2 FQDESV (reference sequence). The V segment lost 6 bases and the J segment 6 bases; nucleotides outside the gene matches: 6. This CDR3 region has 13 residues. The CDR3 nucleotides read TGTGCCAGCAGAAGAGCGGGAGGATCCGAGCAGTACTTC. Amino acids: CASRRAGGSEQYF.

In this sample, this clonotype turned up a few times. This sequence joins TRBV20-1 and TRBJ1-2; TRBD1 matches 7 bases. Trimming cost V 5 bases and J 3 bases; bases outside gene matches: 12. Germline CDR1 is DFQATT and CDR2 is SNEGSKA (reference sequence). The CDR3 loop spans 15 amino acids. The CDR3 protein is CSAVDEGAYYYGYTF. CDR3 in DNA: TGCAGTGCTGTGGACGAGGGGGCGTATTACTATGGCTACACCTTC.